The entry below gives a single TCR beta chain sequence along with its context. As processed by the authors: Amplified reference gene primers provided the basis for estimating nucleated cell counts. TCRdb keeps only in-frame clones here, not all; method: immunoSEQ multiplex PCR. For V, J and clone size, that table is used; D and trimming come from the DNA. This table has around 250,000 clones, more than 70% appearing once. The data derive from a study of blood T cell repertoires in COVID-19. Background on the study: Acute-phase and convalescent COVID-19 samples originated in the United States, Italy and Spain. T cells, B-cell-depleted T cells, or PBMCs supplied cDNA or gDNA.

Germline V gene data show CDR1 as SGHKS and CDR2 as YYEKEE (reference sequence). The CDR3 covers 12 residues. The germline V and J ends were trimmed by 3 bases and 6 bases, with 9 bases remaining between them. The receptor was isolated from a man older than 75 with acute or convalescent COVID-19. J is TRBJ1-2 and V is TRBV5-5; D gene ambiguous. Sequenced input: peripheral blood. CDR3 nucleotide sequence: TGTGCCAGCAGCTCGGTTTTGAATGGCTACACCTTC. This encodes CASSSVLNGYTF.